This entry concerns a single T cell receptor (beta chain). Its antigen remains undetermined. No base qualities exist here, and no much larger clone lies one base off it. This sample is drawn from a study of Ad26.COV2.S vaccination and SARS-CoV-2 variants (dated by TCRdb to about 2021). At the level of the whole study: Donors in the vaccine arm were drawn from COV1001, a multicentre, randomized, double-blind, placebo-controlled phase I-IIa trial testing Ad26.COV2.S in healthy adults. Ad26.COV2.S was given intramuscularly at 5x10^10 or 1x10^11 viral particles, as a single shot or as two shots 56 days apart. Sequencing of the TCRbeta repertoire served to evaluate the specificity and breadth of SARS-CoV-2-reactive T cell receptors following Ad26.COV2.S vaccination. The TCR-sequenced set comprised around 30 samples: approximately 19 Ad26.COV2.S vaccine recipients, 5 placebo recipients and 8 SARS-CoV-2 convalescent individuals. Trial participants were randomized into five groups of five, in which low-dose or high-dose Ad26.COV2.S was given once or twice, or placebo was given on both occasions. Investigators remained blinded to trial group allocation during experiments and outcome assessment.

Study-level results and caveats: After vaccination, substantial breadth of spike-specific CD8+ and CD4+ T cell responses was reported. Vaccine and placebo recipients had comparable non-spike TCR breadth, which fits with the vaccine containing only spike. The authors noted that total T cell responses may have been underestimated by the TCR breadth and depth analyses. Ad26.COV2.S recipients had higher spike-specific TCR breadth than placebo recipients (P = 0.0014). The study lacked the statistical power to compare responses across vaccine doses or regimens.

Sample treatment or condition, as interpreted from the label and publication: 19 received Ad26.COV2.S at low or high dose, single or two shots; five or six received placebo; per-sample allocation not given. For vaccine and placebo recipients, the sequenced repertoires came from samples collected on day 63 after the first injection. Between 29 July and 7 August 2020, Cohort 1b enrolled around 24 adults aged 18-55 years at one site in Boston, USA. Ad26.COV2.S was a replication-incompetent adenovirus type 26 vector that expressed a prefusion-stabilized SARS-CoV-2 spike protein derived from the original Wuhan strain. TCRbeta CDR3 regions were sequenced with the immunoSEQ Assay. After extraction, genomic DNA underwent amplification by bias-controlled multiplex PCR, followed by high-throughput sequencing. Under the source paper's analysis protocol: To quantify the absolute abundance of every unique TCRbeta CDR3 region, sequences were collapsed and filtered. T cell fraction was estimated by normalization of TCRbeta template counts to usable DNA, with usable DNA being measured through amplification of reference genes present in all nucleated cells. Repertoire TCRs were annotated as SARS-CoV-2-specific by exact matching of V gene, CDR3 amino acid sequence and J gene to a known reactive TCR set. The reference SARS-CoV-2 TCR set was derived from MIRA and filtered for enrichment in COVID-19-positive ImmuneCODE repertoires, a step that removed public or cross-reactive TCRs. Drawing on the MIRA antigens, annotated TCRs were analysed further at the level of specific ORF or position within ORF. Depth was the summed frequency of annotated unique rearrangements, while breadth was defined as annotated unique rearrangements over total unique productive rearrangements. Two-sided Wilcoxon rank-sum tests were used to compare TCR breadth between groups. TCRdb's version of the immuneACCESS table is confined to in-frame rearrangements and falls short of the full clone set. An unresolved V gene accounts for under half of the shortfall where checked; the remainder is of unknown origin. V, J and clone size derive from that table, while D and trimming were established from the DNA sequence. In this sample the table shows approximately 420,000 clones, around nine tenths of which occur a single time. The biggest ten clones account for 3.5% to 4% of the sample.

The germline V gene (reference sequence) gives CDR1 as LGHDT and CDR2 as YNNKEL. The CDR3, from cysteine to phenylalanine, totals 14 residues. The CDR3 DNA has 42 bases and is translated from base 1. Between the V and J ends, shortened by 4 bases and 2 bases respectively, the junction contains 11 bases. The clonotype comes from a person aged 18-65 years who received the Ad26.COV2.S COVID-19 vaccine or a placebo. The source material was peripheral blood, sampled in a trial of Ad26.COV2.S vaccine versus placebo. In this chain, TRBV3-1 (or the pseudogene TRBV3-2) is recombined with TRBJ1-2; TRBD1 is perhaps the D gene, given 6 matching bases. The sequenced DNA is TGTGCCAGCAGCCTCGGACAGACCAACTATGGCTACACCTTC. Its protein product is CASSLGQTNYGYTF.